The clone carrying this TCR beta chain has more than one count but fewer than ten. What it binds is unknown. The entry originates in a study of PD-1 blockade in classical Hodgkin lymphoma. All trial patients relapsed after autologous stem cell transplantation. General study results and limits: The causes of the repertoire differences, possibly disease activity or prior therapy, remain undefined.

V lost 0 bases and J lost 4, with 16 bases in between. The CDR3 covers 16 residues. CDR1 MDHEN and CDR2 SYDVKM come from the germline V gene. Data came from immunoSEQ multiplex PCR; TCRdb stores just in-frame clones and leaves some out. This table holds about 25,000 clones, more than 60% found once. This chain joins TRBV28 and TRBJ2-7; no reliable D call. Source: peripheral blood mononuclear cells (PBMCs), taken before the second cycle of nivolumab. The TCR sequence derives from a human donor with classical Hodgkin lymphoma. The CDR3 sequence is CASSLWGLLGLYEQYF. The CDR3 DNA reads TGTGCCAGCAGTTTATGGGGTCTACTGGGATTGTACGAGCAGTACTTC.